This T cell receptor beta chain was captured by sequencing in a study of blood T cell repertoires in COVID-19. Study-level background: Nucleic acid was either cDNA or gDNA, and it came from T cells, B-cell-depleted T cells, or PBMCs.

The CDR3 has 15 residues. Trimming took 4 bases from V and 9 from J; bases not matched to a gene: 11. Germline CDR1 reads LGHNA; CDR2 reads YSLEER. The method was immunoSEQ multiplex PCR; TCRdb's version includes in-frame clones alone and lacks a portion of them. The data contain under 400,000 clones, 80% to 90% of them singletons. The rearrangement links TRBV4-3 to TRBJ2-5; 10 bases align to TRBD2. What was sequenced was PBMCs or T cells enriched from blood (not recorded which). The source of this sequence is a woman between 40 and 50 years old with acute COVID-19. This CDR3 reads CASSPGFGLAESQYF. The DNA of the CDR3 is TGCGCCAGCAGCCCCGGTTTTGGACTAGCGGAGTCCCAGTACTTC.